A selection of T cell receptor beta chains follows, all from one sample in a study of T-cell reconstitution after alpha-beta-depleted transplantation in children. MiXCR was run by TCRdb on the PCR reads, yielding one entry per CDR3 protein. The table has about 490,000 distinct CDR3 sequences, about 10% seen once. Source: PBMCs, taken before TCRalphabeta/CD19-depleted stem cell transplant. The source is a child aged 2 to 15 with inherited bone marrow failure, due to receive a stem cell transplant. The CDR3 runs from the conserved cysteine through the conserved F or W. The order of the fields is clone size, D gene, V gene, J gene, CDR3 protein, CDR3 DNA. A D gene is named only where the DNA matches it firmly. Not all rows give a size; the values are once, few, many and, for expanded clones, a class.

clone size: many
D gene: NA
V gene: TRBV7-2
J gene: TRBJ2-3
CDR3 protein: CASSFNSDTQYF
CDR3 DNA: TGTGCCAGCAGCTTCAATTCAGATACGCAGTATTTT

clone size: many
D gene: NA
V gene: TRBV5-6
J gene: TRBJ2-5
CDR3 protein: CASSSRDLETQYF
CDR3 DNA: TGTGCCAGCAGCTCGAGGGATTTAGAGACCCAGTACTTC

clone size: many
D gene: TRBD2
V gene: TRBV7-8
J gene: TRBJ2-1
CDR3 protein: CASSQTYSGSPNYNEQFF
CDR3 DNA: TGTGCCAGCAGCCAAACATATAGCGGGAGTCCTAACTACAATGAGCAGTTCTTC

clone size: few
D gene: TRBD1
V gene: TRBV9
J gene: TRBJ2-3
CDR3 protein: CASSVGRTGRTDTQYF
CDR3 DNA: TGTGCCAGCAGCGTAGGACGGACAGGGAGGACAGATACGCAGTATTTT

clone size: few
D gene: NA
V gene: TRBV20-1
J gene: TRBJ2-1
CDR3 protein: CSAPSRNEQFF
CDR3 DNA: TGCAGTGCCCCGAGCAGGAATGAGCAGTTCTTC

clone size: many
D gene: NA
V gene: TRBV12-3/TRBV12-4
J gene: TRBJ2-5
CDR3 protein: CASREERGTQYF
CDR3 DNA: TGTGCCAGCAGGGAGGAGAGGGGGACCCAGTACTTC

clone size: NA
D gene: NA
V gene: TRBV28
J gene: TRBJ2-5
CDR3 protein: CASSSGSGAETQYF
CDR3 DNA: TGTGCCAGCAGTTCGGGGTCAGGGGCAGAGACCCAGTACTTC

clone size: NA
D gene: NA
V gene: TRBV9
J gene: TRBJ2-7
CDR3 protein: CASSAGGGPYEQHF
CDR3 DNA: TGTGCCAGCAGCGCCGGCGGAGGCCCCTACGAGCAGCACTTC

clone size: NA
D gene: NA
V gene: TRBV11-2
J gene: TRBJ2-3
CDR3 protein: CASSLDRAGTDTQYF
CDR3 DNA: TGTGCCAGCAGCTTAGACAGGGCGGGCACAGATACGCAGTATTTT

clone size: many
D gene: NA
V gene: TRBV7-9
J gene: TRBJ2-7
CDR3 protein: CASSFRGDTYEQYF
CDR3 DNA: TGTGCCAGCAGCTTCAGGGGGGATACCTACGAGCAGTACTTC

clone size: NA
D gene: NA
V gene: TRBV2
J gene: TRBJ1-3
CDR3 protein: CASSDMTINTIYF
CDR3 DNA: TGTGCCAGCAGTGACATGACAATAAACACCATATATTTT

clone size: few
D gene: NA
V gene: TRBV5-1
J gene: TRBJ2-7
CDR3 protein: CASSLARFGAYEQYF
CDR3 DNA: TGCGCCAGCAGCTTAGCGCGGTTTGGAGCCTACGAGCAGTACTTC

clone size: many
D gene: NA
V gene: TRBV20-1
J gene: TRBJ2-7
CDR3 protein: CSASNGGYEQYF
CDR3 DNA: TGCAGTGCCAGTAACGGAGGCTACGAGCAGTACTTC

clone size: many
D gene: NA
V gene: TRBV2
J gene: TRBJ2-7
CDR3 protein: CATSPREVGEQYF
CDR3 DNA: TGTGCCACCTCGCCCCGGGAAGTCGGTGAGCAGTACTTC

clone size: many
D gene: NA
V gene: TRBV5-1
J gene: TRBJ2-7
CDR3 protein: CASSLYSSQYEQYF
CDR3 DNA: TGCGCCAGCAGCTTGTATTCCAGTCAATACGAGCAGTACTTC

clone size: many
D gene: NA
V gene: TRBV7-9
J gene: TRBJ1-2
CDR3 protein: CASSPSPGRGFYGYTF
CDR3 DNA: TGTGCCAGCAGCCCTTCACCAGGCCGGGGGTTCTATGGCTACACCTTC

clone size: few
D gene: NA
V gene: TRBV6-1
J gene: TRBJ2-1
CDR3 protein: CASRTAVSSYNEQFF
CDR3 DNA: TGTGCCAGCAGGACAGCGGTTAGCTCCTACAATGAGCAGTTCTTC

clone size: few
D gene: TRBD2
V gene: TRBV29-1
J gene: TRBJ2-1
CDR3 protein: CSGGAGSYNEQFF
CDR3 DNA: TGCAGCGGTGGAGCGGGATCCTACAATGAGCAGTTCTTC

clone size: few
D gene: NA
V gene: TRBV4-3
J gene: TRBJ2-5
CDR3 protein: CASSQDDSRLETQYF
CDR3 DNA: TGCGCCAGCAGCCAAGACGACTCGCGTTTGGAGACCCAGTACTTC

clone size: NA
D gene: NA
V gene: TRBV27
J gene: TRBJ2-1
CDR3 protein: CASSFPGSEQFF
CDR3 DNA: TGTGCCAGCAGTTTTCCCGGGAGTGAGCAGTTCTTC

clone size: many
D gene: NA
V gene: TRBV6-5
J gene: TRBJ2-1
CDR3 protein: CASSSESPSYNEQFF
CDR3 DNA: TGTGCCAGCAGTTCCGAGAGTCCTTCCTACAATGAGCAGTTCTTC

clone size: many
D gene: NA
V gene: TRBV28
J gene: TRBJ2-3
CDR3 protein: CASSPAGLDTQYF
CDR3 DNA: TGTGCCAGCAGCCCAGCGGGCCTAGATACGCAGTATTTT

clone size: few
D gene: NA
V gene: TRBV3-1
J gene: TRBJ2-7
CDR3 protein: CASSPLGPSNEQYF
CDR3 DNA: TGTGCCAGCAGCCCTTTGGGGCCCTCCAACGAGCAGTACTTC

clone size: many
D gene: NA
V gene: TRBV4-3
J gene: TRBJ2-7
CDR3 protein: CASSQTQDFSYEQYF
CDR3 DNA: TGCGCCAGCAGCCAAACTCAAGACTTCTCCTACGAGCAGTACTTC

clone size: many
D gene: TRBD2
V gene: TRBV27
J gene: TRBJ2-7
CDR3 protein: CASSGLAGAFSYEQYF
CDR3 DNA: TGTGCCAGCTCGGGACTAGCGGGAGCCTTCTCCTACGAGCAGTACTTC

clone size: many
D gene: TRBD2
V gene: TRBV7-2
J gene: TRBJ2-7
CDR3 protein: CASSLGLAASGEQYF
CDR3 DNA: TGTGCCAGCAGCTTGGGACTAGCGGCATCGGGCGAGCAGTACTTC

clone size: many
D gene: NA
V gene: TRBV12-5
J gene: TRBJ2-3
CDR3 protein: CASGPSGTDTQYF
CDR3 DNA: TGTGCTAGTGGTCCCTCTGGCACAGATACGCAGTATTTT

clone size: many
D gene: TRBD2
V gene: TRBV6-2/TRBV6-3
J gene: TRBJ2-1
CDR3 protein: CASLWGLAVSYNEQFF
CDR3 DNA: TGTGCCAGCCTCTGGGGACTAGCGGTCTCCTACAATGAGCAGTTCTTC

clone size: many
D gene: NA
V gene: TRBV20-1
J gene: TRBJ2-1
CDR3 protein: CSASGGRGYNEQFF
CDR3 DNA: TGCAGTGCCTCCGGGGGCAGGGGGTATAATGAGCAGTTCTTC

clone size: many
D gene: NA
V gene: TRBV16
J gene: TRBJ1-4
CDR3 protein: CASSQSPPNEKLFF
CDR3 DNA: TGTGCCAGCAGCCAATCGCCGCCTAATGAAAAACTGTTTTTT

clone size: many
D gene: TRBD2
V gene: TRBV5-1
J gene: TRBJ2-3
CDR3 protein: CASDRGIASGSTDTQYF
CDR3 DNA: TGCGCCAGCGATCGGGGAATAGCTAGCGGTAGCACAGATACGCAGTATTTT

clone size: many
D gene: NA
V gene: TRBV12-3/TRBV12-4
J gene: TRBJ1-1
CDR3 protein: CASSPPGPNTEAFF
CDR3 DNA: TGTGCCAGCAGTCCCCCGGGGCCAAACACTGAAGCTTTCTTT

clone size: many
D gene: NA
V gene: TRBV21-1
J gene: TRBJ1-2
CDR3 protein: CASSSGRLYGYTF
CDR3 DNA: TGTGCCAGCAGCAGTGGGAGGCTCTATGGCTACACCTTC

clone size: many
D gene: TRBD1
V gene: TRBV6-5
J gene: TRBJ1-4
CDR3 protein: CASSYPGGEYNEKLFF
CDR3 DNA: TGTGCCAGCAGTTACCCAGGGGGGGAATATAATGAAAAACTGTTTTTT

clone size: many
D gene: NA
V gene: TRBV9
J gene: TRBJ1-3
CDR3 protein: CASGSTASGNTIYF
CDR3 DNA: TGTGCCAGCGGTTCAACAGCCTCTGGAAACACCATATATTTT

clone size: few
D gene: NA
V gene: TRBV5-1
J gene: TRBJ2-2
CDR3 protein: CASSLGLRSRGGELFF
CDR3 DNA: TGCGCCAGCAGCTTGGGGTTGCGGAGTCGAGGCGGGGAGCTGTTTTTT

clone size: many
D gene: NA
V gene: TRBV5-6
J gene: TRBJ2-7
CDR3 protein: CATHRGGAYEQYF
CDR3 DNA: TGTGCCACTCACAGGGGGGGAGCCTACGAGCAGTACTTC

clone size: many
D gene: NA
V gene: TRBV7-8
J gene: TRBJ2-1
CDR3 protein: CASSLSLADNEQFF
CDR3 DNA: TGTGCCAGCAGCTTATCACTAGCAGACAATGAGCAGTTCTTC

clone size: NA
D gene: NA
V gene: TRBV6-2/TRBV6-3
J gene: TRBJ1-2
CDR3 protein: CASSYSLENSYGYTF
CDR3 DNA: TGTGCCAGCAGTTACTCTTTGGAGAACTCCTATGGCTACACCTTC

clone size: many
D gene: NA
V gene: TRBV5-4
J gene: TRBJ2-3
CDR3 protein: CASSLELTDTQYF
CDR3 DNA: TGTGCCAGCAGCTTGGAACTCACAGATACGCAGTATTTT

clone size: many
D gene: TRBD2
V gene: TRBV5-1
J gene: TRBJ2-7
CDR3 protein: CASSLEAGEAYEQYF
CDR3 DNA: TGCGCCAGCAGCTTGGAAGCGGGAGAGGCGTACGAGCAGTACTTC